This T cell receptor (beta chain) was captured by sequencing in a study of PD-1 blockade in mismatch repair-deficient tumors. Study details: Enrolled 2013-2016, patients had progressing, pretreated mismatch repair-deficient cancers of around twelve types. Regarding the study as a whole: Rapid post-treatment expansion, then contraction, generally preceding radiologic response, marked tumor-resident clones.

Every patient had mismatch repair deficiency by PCR or immunohistochemistry. TCR sequencing covered a few patients who responded to pembrolizumab. The sample holds one count of this clone. Its antigen is as yet unknown. Germline assignment: CDR1 MNHEY and CDR2 SVGAGI. The CDR3 is made up of 16 amino acids. The V end lost 2 bases, the J end lost 7 bases, and 21 bases lay between the germline ends. Here immunoSEQ multiplex PCR was the method, and the copy in TCRdb shows in-frame clones only, minus some. Here the sample spans 100,000 to 150,000 clones, about 86% being singletons. The J gene is TRBJ2-7, the V gene TRBV6-5, with D perhaps matching TRBD2 (6 bases). The source of this sequence is an adult with mismatch repair-deficient cancer. The sample in question was peripheral blood, obtained 44 weeks after starting pembrolizumab. The CDR3 sequence is CASSYAAGGTTEEQYF. CDR3 nucleotide sequence: TGTGCCAGCAGTTACGCTGCCGGGGGAACCACGGAAGAGCAGTACTTC.